These 26 T cell receptor beta chains were sequenced from one sample in a study of post-analysis software for immune sequencing data (dated by TCRdb to about 2015). Overall study outcomes, separate from this receptor: About 5 TRBV segments, including TRBV5-6, TRBV5-1 and TRBV20-1, were significantly more frequent in patients than controls.

Their antigens are not known. The library was built by means of PCR. Sequencing took place on an Illumina HiSeq 2500. To reduce PCR and sequencing biases, unique molecular identifiers were incorporated into the TCR beta cDNA libraries. The public reads were run again by TCRdb, first through fastp at Q25 and then through MiXCR, and only productive beta chains were kept. Each entry merges the rows of one CDR3 protein and shows their most common DNA and genes. The sample table holds approximately 260,000 distinct CDR3 sequences, of which roughly a third were seen once. Of the sample, around 5% falls within the top ten clones. Material: blood. These receptor sequences come from a girl aged 5 to 17 with multiple sclerosis.

The chain carries TRBV2 and TRBJ1-4; 7 nucleotides agree with TRBD1. Germline assignment: CDR1 SNHLY and CDR2 FYNNEI. The trim removed 2 bases at V and 7 bases at J, leaving 4 bases unmatched. The CDR3 has 14 residues. CDR3 DNA sequence: TGTGCCAGCAGTGAACAGGGGGTTAGTGAAAAACTGTTTTTT. Protein sequence: CASSEQGVSEKLFF.

This clonotype occurred many times. In DNA, the CDR3 is TGCGCCAGCAGCTGGACAAGTGGAGGATATAATTCACCCCTCCACTTT. This sequence encodes CASSWTSGGYNSPLHF. V gene TRBV5-1 combines with J gene TRBJ1-6; possibly TRBD1 for D (5 bases). CDR3 size: 16 residues. Germline V gene data show CDR1 as SGHRS and CDR2 as YFSETQ. V was clipped by 3 bases and J by 4 bases, with 14 bases between them.

This clonotype was recorded a few times. A much bigger clone sits one base away, suggesting this may be a read error. V and J are TRBV10-3 and TRBJ1-2, with TRBD1 matching 10 bases. Germline CDR1 ENHRY, CDR2 SYGVKD. CDR3 length: 14 amino acids. After removal of 6 bases from V and 8 bases from J, the junction contained 9 bases not matched to a gene. The CDR3 reads CAIRGTGTGEGYTF. The CDR3 nucleotides are TGTGCCATCAGGGGAACCGGGACAGGGGAAGGCTACACCTTC.

This clonotype was picked up many times. The V call is TRBV20-1, the J call TRBJ1-2, with TRBD1 as a possible D gene (5 bases). Germline V CDR1 and CDR2: DFQATT, SNEGSKA (reference sequence). V was trimmed by 1 base and J by 4 bases, leaving 22 bases between them. CDR3 length equals 17 residues. The CDR3 DNA sequence: TGCAGTGCTAGAGCCGAGGGCTCAGGGATAGGGAGCTATGGCTACACCTTC. Translated, it gives CSARAEGSGIGSYGYTF.

In its sample, this clonotype was seen a few times. V and J are TRBV3-1 and TRBJ2-2, with D possibly matching TRBD1 (5 bases). Trimming took 5 bases from V and 5 from J, leaving 24 bases between them. This CDR3 region has 18 residues. Germline assignment: CDR1 LGHDT and CDR2 YNNKEL (reference sequence). CDR3 region: CASSSASSVGAGTGELFF. The CDR3 region has the DNA TGTGCCAGCAGCTCAGCCTCCTCCGTAGGGGCCGGTACCGGGGAGCTGTTTTTT.

This rearrangement joins TRBV21-1 to TRBJ2-1; the table's D call TRBD2 went unverified against the DNA. The J call may not be correct, given that the DNA end is closer to TRBJ2-7. TRBV21-1 is classified as a pseudogene. The CDR3 consists of 19 residues. CDR3: CASSMYGPTLSRFYNEQYF. Here the CDR3 DNA reads TGTGCCAGCAGCATGTATGGACCCACCCTCAGCCGATTCTACAATGAGCAGTACTTC.

This clonotype was found many times. The chain recombines TRBV20-1 with TRBJ2-1; D might be TRBD2 (5 bases). Germline V CDR1 and CDR2: DFQATT, SNEGSKA (reference sequence). Trimming left V 4 bases short and J 1 base short, with 8 bases between. The CDR3 runs 13 residues. The CDR3 loop reads CSATEGSYNEQFF. The CDR3 nucleotides read TGCAGTGCTACCGAGGGATCCTACAATGAGCAGTTCTTC.

In this sample, this clonotype turned up many times. V and J are TRBV7-3 and TRBJ2-3; D possibly uses TRBD1 or TRBD2 (5 bases each). The CDR3 has 17 residues. Trimming pared 6 bases from V and 3 bases from J, leaving 22 bases between. Looked up from germline, CDR1 is SGHTA and CDR2 is FQGTGA. CDR3 DNA: TGTGCCAGCAGTGACTATCTAGGGGCGTCCGTAACAGATACGCAGTATTTT. Residues: CASSDYLGASVTDTQYF.

The gene calls are TRBV9 and TRBJ2-7; D is unresolved. The germline gives CDR1 SGDLS, CDR2 YYNGEE. V was clipped by 2 bases and J by 6 bases, with 9 bases between them. This CDR3 spans 12 amino acids. The CDR3 nucleotides read TGTGCCAGCAGCGTCCCGATGGGCGAGCAGTACTTC. Its translation is CASSVPMGEQYF.

The chain uses TRBV27 and TRBJ1-1; D is unresolved. The CDR3 has 13 amino acids. V was shortened by 6 bases and J by 4 bases, with 12 bases between the two germline ends. CDR1 is MNHEY and CDR2 is SMNVEV in the germline V gene (reference sequence). The CDR3 DNA is TGTGCCAGCAGGCGCGCCTCGGGCACTGAAGCTTTCTTT. This encodes CASRRASGTEAFF.

At least ten counts were recorded for this clonotype. The genes are TRBV7-8 and TRBJ1-4; a weak D match, TRBD1 (6 bases). Germline values: CDR1 SGHVS, CDR2 FQNEAQ. V was trimmed by 5 bases and J by 8 bases, leaving 18 bases between them. The CDR3 spans 15 residues. The DNA for the CDR3 is TGTGCCAGCAGCCCAGGGCGGGGGCAAGGGGAAAAACTGTTTTTT. It is translated as CASSPGRGQGEKLFF.

This clonotype was recorded a few times. Just one base apart from a much larger clone, this may be a read error. This rearrangement joins TRBV29-1 to TRBJ2-4; D is unresolved. Germline V gene sequence: CDR1 SQVTM, CDR2 ANQGSEA. V lost 4 bases and J lost 6, with 13 bases in between. The CDR3 covers 13 residues. The chain's CDR3 is CSVAEGNRNIQYF. CDR3 bases: TGCAGCGTTGCTGAAGGAAACCGAAACATTCAGTACTTC. Full variable domain (rest looked up from reference TRBV29-1 and TRBJ2-4): SAVISQKPSRDICQRGTSLTIQCQVDSQVTMMFWYRQQPGQSLTLIATANQGSEATYESGFVIDKFPISRPNLTFSTLTVSNMSPEDSSIYLCSVAEGNRNIQYFGAGTRLSVL.

This clonotype occurred many times. The chain has TRBV7-2 and TRBJ2-4, with no clear D. Trimming shortened V by 3 bases and J by 0 bases, and 15 bases separated the two germline ends. Germline V lookup: CDR1 SGHTA, CDR2 FQGNSA. The CDR3 length is 17 residues. The CDR3 spells CASSLSVRGLAKNIQYF. The CDR3 bases are TGTGCCAGCAGCTTGAGCGTACGTGGGCTAGCCAAAAACATTCAGTACTTC.

This chain joins TRBV7-9 and TRBJ1-2, with D perhaps TRBD1 (6 bases). Germline lookup yields CDR1 SEHNR and CDR2 FQNEAQ (reference sequence). The V and J ends lost 6 bases and 8 bases respectively, with 16 bases between them. There are 13 residues in the CDR3. Written as DNA, the CDR3 is TGTGCCAGCAGGTCGGGGGGGCTCCCCGGCTACACCTTC. This encodes CASRSGGLPGYTF. The whole variable domain, remainder taken from reference TRBV7-9 and TRBJ1-2, is DTGVSQNPRHKITKRGQNVTFRCDPISEHNRLYWYRQTLGQGPEFLTYFQNEAQLEKSRLLSDRFSAERPKGSFSTLEIQRTEQGDSAMYLCASRSGGLPGYTFGSGTRLTVV.

There are a few counts of this clonotype. The chain couples TRBV20-1 to TRBJ2-3; 9 nucleotides agree with TRBD2. The CDR3 sequence is 16 residues long. V lost 3 bases, J lost 4 bases, and 11 bases stayed unmatched. CDR1 and CDR2 from the germline V gene are DFQATT and SNEGSKA (reference sequence). CDR3 residues: CSARLIAGVPPDTQYF. For the CDR3, the DNA is TGCAGTGCTAGGTTGATAGCGGGAGTACCGCCAGATACGCAGTATTTT.

Ten or more counts support this clonotype. V is TRBV5-1 and J is TRBJ2-1, with 12 bases aligning to TRBD2. The CDR3 extends over 18 amino acids. V lost 4 bases to trimming and J lost 1 base; unmatched junction nucleotides: 9. In germline, CDR1 is SGHRS, CDR2 YFSETQ. Here the CDR3 DNA reads TGCGCCAGCAGCCGACGACTAGCGGGAGTAGGGTCCTACAATGAGCAGTTCTTC. Encoded protein: CASSRRLAGVGSYNEQFF.

The J gene is TRBJ2-1, the V gene TRBV2, with unresolved D. The end of the DNA fits TRBJ2-7 better, so the J call may be wrong. The germline V gene encodes CDR1 SNHLY and CDR2 FYNNEI. This CDR3 has 11 residues. CDR3 DNA: TGTGCCAGCCCCTCTTACAATGAGCAGTACTTC. This encodes CASPSYNEQYF.

J is TRBJ2-1 and V is TRBV10-3, with 11 bases that match TRBD2. CDR1 and CDR2 (germline): ENHRY, SYGVKD. V lost 8 bases to trimming and J lost 0 bases; unmatched junction nucleotides: 6. CDR3 length equals 16 residues. The CDR3 DNA reads TGTGCCATCGGGGGGACTAGCGGCCTCTCCTACAATGAGCAGTTCTTC. Protein product: CAIGGTSGLSYNEQFF.

Worth noting for this clonotype: A much larger clone is a single base away; this may be a read error. The chain carries TRBV24-1 and TRBJ2-5; D unresolved. Germline values: CDR1 KGHDR, CDR2 SFDVKD. This CDR3 has 11 residues. The CDR3 protein is CAASEGVTQYF. The CDR3 nucleotides are TGTGCCGCCAGTGAAGGTGTGACCCAGTACTTC.

Ten or more counts support this clonotype. This chain uses TRBV21-1 with TRBJ2-5; the table's D gene call, TRBD2, was not cross checked with the DNA. TRBV21-1 is noted as a pseudogene. There are 15 residues in the CDR3. CDR3 in DNA: TGTGCCAGCAGCACGACTAGAAATCCCCAAGAGACCCAGTACTTC. Translated: CASSTTRNPQETQYF.

In regard to this clonotype: Possible read error: a much larger clone is one base away. CDR3 sequence (DNA): TGTGCCAGCAGTGAACCCTACAATGAGCGGTTCTTC. It translates to CASSEPYNERFF. The J gene is TRBJ2-1, the V gene TRBV2, with D unclear. Germline CDR1 is SNHLY and CDR2 is FYNNEI. The CDR3 runs 12 residues.

This clonotype showed up many times. V usage is TRBV12-3 or TRBV12-4 and J usage is TRBJ2-5; either TRBD1 or TRBD2 may supply D (6 bases each). The V end was cut by 7 bases, the J end by 2 bases, with 29 bases between. The CDR3 has 19 residues. This chain's CDR3 is CASTQPEGGWMQKQETQYF. The CDR3 region has the DNA TGTGCCAGCACCCAACCGGAGGGGGGCTGGATGCAAAAACAAGAGACCCAGTACTTC.

This clonotype was seen a handful of times. A much larger clone lies one base from this, so it may be a read error. The chain combines TRBV29-1 with TRBJ2-7; 8 bases map to TRBD2. Germline V CDR1 and CDR2: SQVTM, ANQGSEA. The CDR3 length is 13 residues. The CDR3 nucleotides are TGCAGCGGTGAAGTGGAAGCGGGAGACGAGCAGTACTTC. This translates into CSGEVEAGDEQYF.

This clonotype was observed many times. The chain carries TRBV7-3 and TRBJ2-3; 7 nucleotides align to TRBD1. This CDR3 spans 16 amino acids. V shed 4 bases and J 0 bases; nucleotides not matched to a gene: 7. The germline V gene encodes CDR1 SGHTA and CDR2 FQGTGA. For the CDR3, the DNA is TGTGCCAGCAGCTCTCTAGGGGGCGGAAGCACAGATACGCAGTATTTT. Encoded protein: CASSSLGGGSTDTQYF.

In this sample, this clonotype turned up a few times. The chain joins TRBV3-1 to TRBJ1-1, with 7 bases matching TRBD1. Germline V CDR1 and CDR2: LGHDT, YNNKEL (reference sequence). This CDR3 contains 14 residues. V dropped 3 bases and J dropped 4; count of bases not matched to a gene: 5. CDR3 region: CASSQTQGFTEAFF. CDR3 bases: TGTGCCAGCAGCCAGACACAGGGGTTCACTGAAGCTTTCTTT.

This clonotype was recorded at least ten times. CDR3 in DNA: TGCGCCAGCAGCGCTGATAACTCCTACGAGCAGTACTTC. Its translation is CASSADNSYEQYF. J is TRBJ2-7 and V is TRBV5-1; D is uncertain. Trimming pared 4 bases from V and 0 bases from J, leaving 8 bases between. The CDR3 is made up of 13 amino acids. Germline lookup yields CDR1 SGHRS and CDR2 YFSETQ. Drawing the rest from reference TRBV5-1 and TRBJ2-7, the complete variable domain is KAGVTQTPRYLIKTRGQQVTLSCSPISGHRSVSWYQQTPGQGLQFLFEYFSETQRNKGNFPGRFSGRQFSNSRSEMNVSTLELGDSALYLCASSADNSYEQYFGPGTRLTVT.